This TCR beta chain is drawn from a study of CD8+CD57+ T cells in acquired aplastic anemia. Profiling that covered TCR beta VDJ and CDR3 relied on genomic DNA as its template. TCRdb re-called the reads with MiXCR, one entry per CDR3 protein. Of about 180,000 distinct CDR3 sequences detected, more than 60% appear once; the ten largest clones hold about 44%. There are a few counts of this clonotype. A junction end diverges from the germline sequence, so it may reflect a read error. Sequencing was done on patients that had shown CD8+CD57+ cell expansion by flow cytometry. No therapy was given to patients before blood sampling. The receptor was isolated from a human donor with aplastic anemia. Sequencing input: sorted CD4+, CD8+, or CD8+CD57+ T cells (not recorded which) from PBMCs.

CDR3 protein: CASRESSGGAEQYF. The CDR3 bases are TGTGCCAGCAGGGAATCTAGCGGGGGGGCTGAGCAGTACTTC. V gene TRBV25-1 combines with J gene TRBJ2-7, with 12 nucleotides matching TRBD2. This CDR3 region has 14 residues. In germline, CDR1 is MGHDK, CDR2 SYGVNS.